Detailed here is one TCR beta chain. Its target is not known. These data come from a study of T cells in narcolepsy. Broader study findings: Same-patient CSF and blood CD4+ T cell clonotypes included HCRT-specific and TRIB2-specific autoreactive ones. Blood of same and different patients, but not healthy controls, reportedly held recurring autoreactive clonotypes.

Libraries were prepared by immunoSEQ multiplex PCR; TCRdb keeps only in-frame clonotypes and omits some of them. The table has tens of thousands of clones, around four fifths seen once. With 1 base removed from V and 14 bases from J, the gap between germline ends came to 20 bases. The germline gives CDR1 KGHSH, CDR2 LQKENI. The CDR3 length is 15 residues. V gene TRBV18 combines with J gene TRBJ1-4; the D is unclear. The clonotype comes from a human donor with narcolepsy. Sequencing input: CD45RA- memory CD4+ T cells from PBMCs. The CDR3 coding sequence is TGTGCCAGCTCACCACTAATCGTCGGCCAGCAGGATCTGTTTTTT. Its protein is CASSPLIVGQQDLFF.